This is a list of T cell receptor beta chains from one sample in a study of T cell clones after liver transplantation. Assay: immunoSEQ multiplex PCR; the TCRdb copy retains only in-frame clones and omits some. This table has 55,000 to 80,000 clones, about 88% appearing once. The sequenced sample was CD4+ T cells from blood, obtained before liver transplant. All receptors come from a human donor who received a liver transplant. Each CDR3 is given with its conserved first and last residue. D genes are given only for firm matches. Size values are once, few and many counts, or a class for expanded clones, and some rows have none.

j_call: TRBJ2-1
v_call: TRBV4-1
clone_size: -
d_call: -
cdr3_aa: CASSQASASSYNEQFF
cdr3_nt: TGCGCCAGCAGCCAAGCTAGCGCCAGCTCCTACAATGAGCAGTTCTTC

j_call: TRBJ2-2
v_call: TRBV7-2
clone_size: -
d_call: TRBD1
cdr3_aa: CASSRTGRWELFF
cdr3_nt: TGTGCCAGCAGCAGGACAGGGCGATGGGAGCTGTTTTTT

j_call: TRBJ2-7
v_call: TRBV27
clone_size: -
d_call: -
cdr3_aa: CASRRDSSYEQYF
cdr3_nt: TGTGCCAGCAGACGGGACTCCTCCTACGAGCAGTACTTC

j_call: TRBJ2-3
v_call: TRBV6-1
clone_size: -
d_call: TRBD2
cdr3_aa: CASRASGTRTDTQYF
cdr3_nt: TGTGCCAGCAGGGCTAGCGGGACTCGCACAGATACGCAGTATTTT

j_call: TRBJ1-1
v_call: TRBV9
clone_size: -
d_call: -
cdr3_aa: CASSVVGGKDTEAFF
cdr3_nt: TGTGCCAGCAGCGTAGTAGGGGGTAAAGACACTGAAGCTTTCTTT

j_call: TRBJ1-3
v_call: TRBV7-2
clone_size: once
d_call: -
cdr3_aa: CASSLANTIYF
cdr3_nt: TGTGCCAGCAGCTTAGCAAACACCATATATTTT

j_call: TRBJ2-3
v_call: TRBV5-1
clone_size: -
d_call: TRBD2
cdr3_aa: CASSDTSGTDTQYF
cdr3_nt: TGCGCCAGCAGCGACACTAGCGGCACAGATACGCAGTATTTT

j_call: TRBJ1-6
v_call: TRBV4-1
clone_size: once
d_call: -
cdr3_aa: CASSIPSGGLGSPLHF
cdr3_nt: TGCGCCAGCAGCATCCCTTCGGGGGGGCTGGGATCACCCCTCCACTTT

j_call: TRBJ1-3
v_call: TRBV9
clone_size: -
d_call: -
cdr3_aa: CASSAQSRPPSGNTIYF
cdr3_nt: TGTGCCAGCAGCGCGCAGTCCAGACCTCCGTCTGGAAACACCATATATTTT

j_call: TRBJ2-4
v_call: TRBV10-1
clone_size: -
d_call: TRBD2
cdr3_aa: CASSETGLAGGKAKNIQYF
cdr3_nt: TGCGCCAGCAGTGAGACCGGACTAGCGGGAGGTAAAGCCAAAAACATTCAGTACTTC

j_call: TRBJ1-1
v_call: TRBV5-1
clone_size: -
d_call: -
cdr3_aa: CASSFVPLTEPYTEAFF
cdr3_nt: TGCGCCAGCAGCTTTGTCCCCCTGACAGAGCCATACACTGAAGCTTTCTTT

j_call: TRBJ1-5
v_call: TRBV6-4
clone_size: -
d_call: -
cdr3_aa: CASSDSATSGSNQPQHF
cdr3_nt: TGTGCCAGCAGTGACTCCGCGACCTCCGGGAGCAATCAGCCCCAGCATTTT

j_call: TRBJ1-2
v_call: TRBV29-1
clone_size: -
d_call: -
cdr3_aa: CSVWTVTNYGYTF
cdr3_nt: TGCAGCGTCTGGACCGTAACTAACTATGGCTACACCTTC

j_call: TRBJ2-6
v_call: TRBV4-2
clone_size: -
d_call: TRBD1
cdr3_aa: CASSSLTGGTGANVLTF
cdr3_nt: TGTGCCAGCAGCTCGCTGACAGGGGGTACTGGGGCCAACGTCCTGACTTTC

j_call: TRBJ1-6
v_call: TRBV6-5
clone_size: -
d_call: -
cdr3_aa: CASSYYAGSNSPLHF
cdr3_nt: TGTGCCAGCAGTTACTACGCAGGTAGTAATTCACCCCTCCACTTT

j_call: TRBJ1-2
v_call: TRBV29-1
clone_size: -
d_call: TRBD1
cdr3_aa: CSVDTRQGEDYGYTF
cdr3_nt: TGCAGCGTCGATACCAGACAGGGGGAGGACTATGGCTACACCTTC

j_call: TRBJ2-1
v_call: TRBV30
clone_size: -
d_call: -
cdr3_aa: CAWSARNEQFF
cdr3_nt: TGTGCCTGGAGTGCTAGGAATGAGCAGTTCTTC

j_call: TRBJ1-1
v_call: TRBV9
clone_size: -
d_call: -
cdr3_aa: CASSVGRDMNTEAFF
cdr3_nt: TGTGCCAGCAGCGTAGGGAGGGATATGAACACTGAAGCTTTCTTT

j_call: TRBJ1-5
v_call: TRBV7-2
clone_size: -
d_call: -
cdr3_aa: CASSLIGGTGSNQPQHF
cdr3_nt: TGTGCCAGCAGCTTAATCGGGGGAACGGGAAGCAATCAGCCCCAGCATTTT

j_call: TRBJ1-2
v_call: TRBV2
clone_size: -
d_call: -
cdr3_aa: CASRASSYGYTF
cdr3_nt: TGTGCCAGCAGAGCGTCTTCCTATGGCTACACCTTC

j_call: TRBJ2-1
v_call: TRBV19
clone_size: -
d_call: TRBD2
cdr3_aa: CASSIKREGLRNEQFF
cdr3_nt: TGTGCCAGTAGTATCAAGCGGGAGGGCCTCCGGAATGAGCAGTTCTTC

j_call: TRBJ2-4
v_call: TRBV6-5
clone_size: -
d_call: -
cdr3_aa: CASSPRRAKNIQYF
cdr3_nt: TGTGCCAGCTCACCTCGTCGGGCCAAAAACATTCAGTACTTC

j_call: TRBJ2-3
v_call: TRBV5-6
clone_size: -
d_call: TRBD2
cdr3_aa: CASSLVAGAGDTQYF
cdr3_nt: TGTGCCAGCAGCTTGGTCGCGGGAGCGGGAGATACGCAGTATTTT

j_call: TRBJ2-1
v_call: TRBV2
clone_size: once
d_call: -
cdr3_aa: CASDPIGRTEQFF
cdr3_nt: TGTGCCAGCGACCCAATTGGCCGCACGGAGCAGTTCTTC

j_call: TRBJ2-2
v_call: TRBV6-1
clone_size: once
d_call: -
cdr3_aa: CASSVPLKPGQTNTGELFF
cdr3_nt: TGTGCCAGCAGTGTTCCACTTAAACCGGGCCAAACGAACACCGGGGAGCTGTTTTTT

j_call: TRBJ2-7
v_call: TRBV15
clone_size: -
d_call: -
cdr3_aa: CATSRDNGLDEQYF
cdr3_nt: TGTGCCACCAGCAGAGATAACGGCTTAGACGAGCAGTACTTC

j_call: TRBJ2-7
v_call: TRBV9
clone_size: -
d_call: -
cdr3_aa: CASSADTGSEQYF
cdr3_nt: TGTGCCAGCAGCGCCGATACAGGGAGCGAGCAGTACTTC

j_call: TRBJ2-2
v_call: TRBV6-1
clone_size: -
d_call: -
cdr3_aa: CASSGQTLGVGELFF
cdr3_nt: TGTGCCAGCAGTGGTCAAACGCTCGGGGTCGGGGAGCTGTTTTTT

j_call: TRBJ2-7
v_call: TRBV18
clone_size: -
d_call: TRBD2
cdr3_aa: CASSPPMGGDSEQYF
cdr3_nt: TGTGCCAGCTCACCACCTATGGGAGGGGACTCCGAGCAGTACTTC

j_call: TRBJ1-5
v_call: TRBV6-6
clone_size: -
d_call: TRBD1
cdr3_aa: CASSFDREDQPQHF
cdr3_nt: TGTGCCAGCAGTTTCGACAGGGAGGATCAGCCCCAGCATTTT

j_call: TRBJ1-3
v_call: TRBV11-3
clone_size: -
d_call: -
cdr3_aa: CASSLDRAGTGNTIYF
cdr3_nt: TGTGCCAGCAGCTTAGATCGAGCAGGGACCGGAAACACCATATATTTT

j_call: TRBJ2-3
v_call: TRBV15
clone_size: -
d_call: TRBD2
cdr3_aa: CATSRDRLAGTDTQYF
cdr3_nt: TGTGCCACCAGCAGAGATAGGCTAGCGGGCACAGATACGCAGTATTTT

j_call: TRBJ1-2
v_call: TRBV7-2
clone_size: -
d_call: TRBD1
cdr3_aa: CASSPGQGEEGYTF
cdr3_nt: TGTGCCAGCAGCCCTGGACAGGGAGAGGAAGGCTACACCTTC

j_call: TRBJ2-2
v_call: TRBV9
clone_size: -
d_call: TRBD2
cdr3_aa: CASSSLAVGTGELFF
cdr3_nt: TGTGCCAGCAGCTCTCTAGCGGTGGGCACCGGGGAGCTGTTTTTT

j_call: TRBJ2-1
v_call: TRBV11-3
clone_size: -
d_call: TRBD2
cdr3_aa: CASSSSLAGVGNEQFF
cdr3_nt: TGTGCCAGCAGCTCCTCTCTAGCGGGAGTTGGAAATGAGCAGTTCTTC

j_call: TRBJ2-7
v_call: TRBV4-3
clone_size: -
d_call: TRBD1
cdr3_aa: CASSQGADRFYEQYF
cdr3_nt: TGCGCCAGCAGCCAAGGGGCGGACAGGTTTTACGAGCAGTACTTC

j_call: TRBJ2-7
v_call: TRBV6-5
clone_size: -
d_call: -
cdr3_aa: CASSYSRQGEDEQYF
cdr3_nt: TGTGCCAGCAGTTACTCCAGGCAGGGGGAGGACGAGCAGTACTTC

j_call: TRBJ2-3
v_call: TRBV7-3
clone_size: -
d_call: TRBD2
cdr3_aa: CASSLRGLAGADTQYF
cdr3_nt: TGTGCCAGCAGCTTAAGAGGACTAGCGGGAGCAGATACGCAGTATTTT

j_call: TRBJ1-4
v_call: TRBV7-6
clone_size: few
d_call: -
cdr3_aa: CASSLGHGSTNEKLFF
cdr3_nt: TGTGCCAGCAGCTTAGGCCACGGTTCAACTAATGAAAAACTGTTTTTT

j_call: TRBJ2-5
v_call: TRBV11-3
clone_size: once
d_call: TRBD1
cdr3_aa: CASSLWDRGRETQYF
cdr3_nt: TGTGCCAGCAGCCTGTGGGACAGGGGGCGTGAGACCCAGTACTTC

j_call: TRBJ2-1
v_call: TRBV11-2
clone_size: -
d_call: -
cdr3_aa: CASSLESASRYNEQFF
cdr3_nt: TGTGCCAGCAGCTTAGAATCGGCTAGCCGCTACAATGAGCAGTTCTTC

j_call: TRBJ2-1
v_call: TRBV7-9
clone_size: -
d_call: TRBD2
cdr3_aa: CASSLRGIAGPYNEQFF
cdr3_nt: TGTGCCAGCAGCCTAAGGGGTATAGCGGGACCGTACAATGAGCAGTTCTTC

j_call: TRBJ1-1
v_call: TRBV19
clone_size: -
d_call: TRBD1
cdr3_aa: CASGTQGIMNTEAFF
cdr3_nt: TGTGCCAGTGGAACACAGGGGATCATGAACACTGAAGCTTTCTTT

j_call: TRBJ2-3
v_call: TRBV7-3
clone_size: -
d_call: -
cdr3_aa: CASSLTRDTTSTDTQYF
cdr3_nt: TGTGCCAGCAGCTTAACCCGGGACACGACTAGCACAGATACGCAGTATTTT

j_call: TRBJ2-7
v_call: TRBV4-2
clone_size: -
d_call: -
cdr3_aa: CASSQGSEWERSSYEQYF
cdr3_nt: TGTGCCAGCAGCCAAGGGTCAGAGTGGGAGAGGAGCTCCTACGAGCAGTACTTC

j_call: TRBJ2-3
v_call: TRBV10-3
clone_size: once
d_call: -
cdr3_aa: CAISESMASTDTQYF
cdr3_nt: TGTGCCATCAGTGAGTCGATGGCTAGCACAGATACGCAGTATTTT

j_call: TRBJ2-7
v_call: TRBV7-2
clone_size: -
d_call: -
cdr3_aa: CASSPRGLSREQYF
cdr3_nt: TGTGCCAGCAGCCCCCGGGGACTTTCCCGGGAGCAGTACTTC

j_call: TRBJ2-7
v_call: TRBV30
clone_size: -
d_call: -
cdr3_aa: CAWKWGGGSYEQYF
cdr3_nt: TGTGCCTGGAAGTGGGGTGGAGGTTCCTACGAGCAGTACTTC

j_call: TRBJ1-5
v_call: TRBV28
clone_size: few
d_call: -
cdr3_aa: CAGSQGSQPQHF
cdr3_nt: TGTGCCGGATCACAGGGAAGCCAGCCCCAGCATTTT

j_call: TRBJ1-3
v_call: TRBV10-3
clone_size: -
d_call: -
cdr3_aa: CAISESLVGTGNTIYF
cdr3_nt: TGTGCCATCAGTGAGTCGTTAGTGGGGACTGGAAACACCATATATTTT